This record looks at one T cell receptor (beta chain) sequence and its context. Assay used: immunoSEQ multiplex PCR; TCRdb lists only in-frame clones, some missing. Among approximately 300,000 clones listed, 87% were seen once. These data come from a study of blood T cell repertoires in COVID-19. Germline values: CDR1 LNHDA, CDR2 SQIVND (reference sequence). The CDR3 consists of 15 residues. Trimming left V 6 bases short and J 4 bases short, with 18 bases between. The clonotype originates from a woman in her fifties or sixties who had recovered from COVID-19. The specimen sequenced was peripheral blood. J is TRBJ1-2 and V is TRBV19, with D possibly being TRBD1 (6 bases). The CDR3 is CASRTTTGLAYGYTF. In nucleotides, the CDR3 is TGTGCCAGTAGAACCACCACAGGGCTGGCCTATGGCTACACCTTC.